This T cell receptor (beta chain) was identified during a study of neurological immune-mediated disorders. This clonotype was detected ten times or more. This clone may be a read error of a much larger clone one base away. Time point of the sample: longitudinal time-point 2. The germline gives CDR1 SQVTM, CDR2 ANQGSEA. Trimming cost V 5 bases and J 3 bases; bases outside gene matches: 2. CDR3 length: 13 residues. TCRdb redid the calling of the 5' RACE reads with MiXCR, one entry per CDR3 protein. The sample includes approximately 85,000 distinct CDR3 sequences, 13% of them seen just once. The receptor's source is a female donor with HTLV-1-associated myelopathy (HAM/TSP). The gene calls are TRBV29-1 and TRBJ2-3; TRBD1 matches 10 bases. The sample comprised PBMCs. This chain's CDR3 is CSVRQGATDTQYF. The CDR3, as DNA: TGCAGCGTTAGACAGGGGGCAACAGATACGCAGTATTTT.